This T cell receptor (beta chain) comes out of a study of STAT5B mutations in CD4+ large granular lymphocyte leukemia. The CDR3 sequence is 14 residues long. CDR1 is SGHAT, CDR2 FQNNGV, per germline. Trimming stripped 4 bases from V and 3 bases from J, with 13 bases between. Assay: immunoSEQ multiplex PCR; the TCRdb copy retains only in-frame clones and omits some. The sample carries 8,000 to 8,500 clones, 65% to 80% recorded once. This chain uses TRBV11-2 with TRBJ2-7, with D perhaps matching TRBD2 (5 bases). Specimen: PBMCs. This receptor was obtained from a woman aged 60 to 75 with CD4+ T-cell large granular lymphocyte leukemia. CDR3 region: CASSSAGDNYEQYF. The CDR3 DNA sequence: TGTGCCAGCAGCTCCGCGGGCGACAACTACGAGCAGTACTTC.